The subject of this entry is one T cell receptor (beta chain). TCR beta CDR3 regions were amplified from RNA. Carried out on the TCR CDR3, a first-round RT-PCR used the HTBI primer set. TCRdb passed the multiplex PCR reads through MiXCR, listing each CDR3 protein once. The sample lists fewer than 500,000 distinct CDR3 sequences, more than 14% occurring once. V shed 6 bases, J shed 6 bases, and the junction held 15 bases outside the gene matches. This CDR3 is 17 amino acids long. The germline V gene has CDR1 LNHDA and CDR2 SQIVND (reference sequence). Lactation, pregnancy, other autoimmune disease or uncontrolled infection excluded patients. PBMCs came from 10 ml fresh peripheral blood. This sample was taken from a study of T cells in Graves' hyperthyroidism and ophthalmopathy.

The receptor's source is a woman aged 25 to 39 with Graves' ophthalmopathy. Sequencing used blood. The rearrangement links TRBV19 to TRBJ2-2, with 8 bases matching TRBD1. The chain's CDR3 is CASSEPTGALGAGELFF. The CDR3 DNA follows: TGTGCCAGTAGCGAACCGACAGGGGCCTTAGGGGCCGGGGAGCTGTTTTTT.